This TCR beta chain is drawn from a study of blood T cells in healthy people across ages. Study overall: The capture of about one barcoded beta molecule per two T cells was achieved by template switching.

This CDR3 contains 14 residues. CDR1 is SSHAT, CDR2 FNYEAQ, per germline (reference sequence). The authors ran a second PCR of about 7 to 11 cycles using a sample-barcoded 5' primer and a J-beta primer mix. Each cDNA molecule was tagged by a template-switch adaptor with 12 random nucleotides. One entry per CDR3 protein, called by TCRdb with MiXCR from the 5' RACE reads. The repertoire consists of approximately 1,700,000 distinct CDR3 sequences, with roughly 43% occurring once and the leading ten covering 20% to 25%. Study-wide results and caveats: Fewer expanded clones and more diversity marked long-lived versus aged donors. Estimated diversity, derived from one million T cells, was regarded as an underestimate.

This clonotype turned up a few times. Antigen unknown. An end of the junction does not agree with germline; a read error may underlie this. The genes are TRBV7-7 and TRBJ2-1; D may be TRBD1 (6 bases). Sequenced sample: blood. The sequence came from a human donor in good health. CDR3: CASSLLQGSHEQFF. The CDR3 DNA reads TGTGCTAGCAGCCTACTCCAGGGGTCCCATGAGCAGTTCTTC. The entire variable domain, with the rest obtained from reference TRBV7-7 and TRBJ2-1, is as follows: GAGVSQSPRYKVTKRGQDVTLRCDPISSHATLYWYQQALGQGPEFLTYFNYEAQPDKSGLPSDRFSAERPEGSISTLTIQRTEQRDSAMYRCASSLLQGSHEQFFGPGTRLTVL.